Listed here is a single T cell receptor beta chain. Its antigen is not known. The data originate from a study of cytomegalovirus exposure and HLA in healthy donors. Here immunoSEQ multiplex PCR was the method, and the copy in TCRdb shows in-frame clones only, minus some. The data contain fewer than 130,000 clones, around 89% of them seen just once; the ten biggest clones take up over 1.3%. Study-wide results and caveats: The study recorded 164 TCR beta chains that were cytomegalovirus-associated.

Trimming removed 0 bases at V and 1 base at J, with 9 bases between. CDR1 and CDR2 from the germline V gene are MNHEY and SVGAGI. The CDR3 consists of 16 residues. The receptor was isolated from a woman in her 30s in good health and CMV-seropositive. Sequenced input: PBMCs. The V gene is TRBV6-5, the J gene TRBJ1-4; perhaps TRBD1 as D (5 bases). CDR3 coding DNA: TGTGCCAGCAGTTACTCGATGGGGCTAACTAATGAAAAACTGTTTTTT. Translation: CASSYSMGLTNEKLFF.